The rows below give T cell receptor beta chains drawn from one sample of a study of regulatory T cells in long-lasting Graves disease. TCRdb reprocessed the multiplex PCR reads with MiXCR, giving one entry per CDR3 protein. The data hold roughly 400,000 distinct CDR3 sequences, with 15% observed a single time. The sample also formed part of further work on T cells in Graves' hyperthyroidism and ophthalmopathy.

Sequences were derived from peripheral blood mononuclear cells (PBMCs), sampled at new diagnosis, from a patient treated with antithyroid drugs. These receptors all stem from a woman aged 40-49 years with Graves disease. Each CDR3 is given with its conserved first and last residue. The order of the fields is V gene, clone size, J gene, D gene, CDR3 protein, CDR3 DNA. D genes are given only for firm matches. Clone size is shown for a subset of rows, as once, few, many or a class of expanded clone.

TRBV6-2/TRBV6-3,few,TRBJ2-5,-,CASKVERSGTQYF,TGTGCCAGCAAGGTAGAGCGGTCGGGGACCCAGTACTTC
TRBV19,many,TRBJ1-1,TRBD1,CASSTKTGGEGAFF,TGTGCCAGTAGTACCAAGACAGGGGGCGAGGGGGCTTTCTTT
TRBV5-1,-,TRBJ1-1,-,CASSLEGEPFF,TGCGCCAGCAGCTTGGAGGGGGAACCTTTCTTT
TRBV5-1,many,TRBJ2-7,TRBD1,CASSPTGSTYEQYF,TGCGCCAGCAGCCCGACAGGGTCCACGTACGAGCAGTACTTC
TRBV2,many,TRBJ1-3,-,CASTRDKGDTIYF,TGTGCCAGCACTCGCGATAAGGGGGACACCATATATTTT
TRBV5-1,many,TRBJ2-7,TRBD1,CASSLALAGTASYEQYF,TGCGCCAGCAGCTTGGCCCTCGCCGGGACAGCTTCCTACGAGCAGTACTTC
TRBV6-1,-,TRBJ1-6,-,CASSATDTDGVSPLHF,TGTGCCAGCAGCGCCACCGACACGGACGGCGTTTCACCCCTCCACTTT
TRBV6-5,many,TRBJ2-5,TRBD2,CASSSAPGTSGSETQYF,TGTGCCAGCAGTTCCGCACCCGGGACTAGCGGGAGTGAGACCCAGTACTTC
TRBV3-1,many,TRBJ1-2,-,CASSQGRGDGYTF,TGTGCCAGCAGCCAGGGTAGGGGCGATGGCTACACCTTC
TRBV7-2,-,TRBJ2-7,-,CASSLNLGDYEQYF,TGTGCCAGCAGCTTAAATTTGGGGGACTACGAGCAGTACTTC
TRBV7-2,few,TRBJ1-5,-,CASSLGRGGESNQPQHF,TGTGCCAGCAGCTTAGGGAGAGGGGGGGAGTCAAATCAGCCCCAGCATTTT
TRBV11-2,many,TRBJ2-3,-,CASSLDYRNTQYF,TGTGCCAGCAGCCTTGACTACCGCAATACGCAGTATTTT
TRBV12-3/TRBV12-4,many,TRBJ2-3,TRBD1,CASGPGQGSRDTQYF,TGTGCCAGCGGTCCGGGACAGGGTTCCAGGGATACGCAGTATTTT
TRBV7-2,many,TRBJ2-7,TRBD2,CASSPLEREIEEQYF,TGTGCCAGCAGCCCACTGGAGCGGGAGATTGAAGAGCAGTACTTC
TRBV2,-,TRBJ2-1,TRBD2,CASSSSGRLEQFF,TGTGCCAGCAGTTCTAGCGGGAGACTTGAGCAGTTCTTC
TRBV12-5,many,TRBJ2-2,TRBD2,CASGFRRGEREVPQENTGELFF,TGTGCTAGTGGTTTTCGGCGAGGGGAGCGGGAGGTCCCACAGGAGAACACCGGGGAGCTGTTTTTT
TRBV7-3,few,TRBJ2-1,TRBD2,CASSLGVSGRYEQFF,TGTGCCAGCAGCTTAGGGGTTAGCGGGAGGTATGAGCAGTTCTTC
TRBV7-8,many,TRBJ2-5,TRBD1,CASSLRDRAETQYF,TGTGCCAGCAGCCTCCGGGACAGGGCAGAGACCCAGTACTTC
TRBV27,many,TRBJ1-1,-,CASREQGFDTEAFF,TGTGCCAGCAGAGAACAGGGTTTCGACACTGAAGCTTTCTTT
TRBV5-1,few,TRBJ2-5,-,CASSPDEGVMETQYF,TGCGCCAGCAGCCCGGATGAAGGGGTAATGGAGACCCAGTACTTC
TRBV5-1,many,TRBJ2-1,-,CASSFRDFSYNEQFF,TGCGCCAGCAGCTTCCGGGACTTCTCCTACAATGAGCAGTTCTTC
TRBV7-8,-,TRBJ2-7,-,CASNPIGHEGFYEQYF,TGTGCCAGCAACCCAATAGGACACGAGGGGTTCTACGAGCAGTACTTC
TRBV6-1,-,TRBJ1-2,-,CASRSQGRTGYTF,TGTGCCAGCAGATCTCAGGGGAGGACTGGCTACACCTTC
TRBV27,many,TRBJ2-2,-,CASSFPSVENTGELFF,TGTGCCAGCAGTTTTCCCAGCGTAGAGAACACCGGGGAGCTGTTTTTT
TRBV6-1,many,TRBJ1-4,TRBD1,CASSVTGDTNEKLFF,TGTGCCAGCAGCGTAACAGGGGATACTAATGAAAAACTGTTTTTT
TRBV20-1,-,TRBJ1-5,-,CSARSTVDSNQPQHF,TGCAGTGCTAGGTCGACTGTCGATAGCAATCAGCCCCAGCATTTT
TRBV7-2,many,TRBJ2-1,TRBD2,CASSLVAIGASGYNEQFF,TGTGCCAGCAGCTTAGTTGCGATCGGGGCTAGCGGATACAATGAGCAGTTCTTC
TRBV5-1,few,TRBJ2-2,-,CASSLQVANTGELFF,TGCGCCAGCAGCCTACAGGTAGCGAACACCGGGGAGCTGTTTTTT
TRBV6-2/TRBV6-3,-,TRBJ1-1,-,CASSFTEGREAFF,TGTGCCAGCAGTTTCACCGAGGGCAGGGAAGCTTTCTTT
TRBV13,many,TRBJ2-5,TRBD2,CASSIRLAGGRETQYF,TGTGCCAGCAGCATCCGACTAGCGGGAGGAAGAGAGACCCAGTACTTC
TRBV4-3,-,TRBJ2-2,-,CASSQDGGRDEELFF,TGCGCCAGCAGCCAAGATGGAGGGAGAGATGAGGAGCTGTTTTTT
TRBV7-2,once,TRBJ2-1,-,CASGLGQPGYNEQFF,TGTGCCAGCGGCTTAGGCCAACCAGGCTACAATGAGCAGTTCTTC
TRBV5-1,few,TRBJ2-7,-,CASSYDGYEQYF,TGCGCCAGCAGCTACGACGGCTACGAGCAGTACTTC
TRBV24-1,many,TRBJ2-2,TRBD1,CATSDRDRLNTGELFF,TGTGCCACCAGTGACCGGGACAGGTTGAACACCGGGGAGCTGTTTTTT